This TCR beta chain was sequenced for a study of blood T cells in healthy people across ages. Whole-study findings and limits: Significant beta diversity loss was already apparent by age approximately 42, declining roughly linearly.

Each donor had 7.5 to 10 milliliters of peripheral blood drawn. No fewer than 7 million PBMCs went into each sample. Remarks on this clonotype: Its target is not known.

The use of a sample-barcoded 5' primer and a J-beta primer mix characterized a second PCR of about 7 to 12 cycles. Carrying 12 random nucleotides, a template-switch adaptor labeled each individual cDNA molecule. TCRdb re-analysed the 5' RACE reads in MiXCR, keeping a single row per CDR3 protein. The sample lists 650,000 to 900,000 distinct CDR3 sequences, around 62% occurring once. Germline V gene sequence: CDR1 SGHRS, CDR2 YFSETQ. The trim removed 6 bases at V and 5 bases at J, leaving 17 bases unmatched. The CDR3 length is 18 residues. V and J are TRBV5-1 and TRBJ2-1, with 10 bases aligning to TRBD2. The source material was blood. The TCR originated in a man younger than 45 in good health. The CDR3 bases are TGCGCCAGCAACTGGCAGACACGACTAGCGGGTTCCCACAATGAGCAGTTCTTC. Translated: CASNWQTRLAGSHNEQFF.